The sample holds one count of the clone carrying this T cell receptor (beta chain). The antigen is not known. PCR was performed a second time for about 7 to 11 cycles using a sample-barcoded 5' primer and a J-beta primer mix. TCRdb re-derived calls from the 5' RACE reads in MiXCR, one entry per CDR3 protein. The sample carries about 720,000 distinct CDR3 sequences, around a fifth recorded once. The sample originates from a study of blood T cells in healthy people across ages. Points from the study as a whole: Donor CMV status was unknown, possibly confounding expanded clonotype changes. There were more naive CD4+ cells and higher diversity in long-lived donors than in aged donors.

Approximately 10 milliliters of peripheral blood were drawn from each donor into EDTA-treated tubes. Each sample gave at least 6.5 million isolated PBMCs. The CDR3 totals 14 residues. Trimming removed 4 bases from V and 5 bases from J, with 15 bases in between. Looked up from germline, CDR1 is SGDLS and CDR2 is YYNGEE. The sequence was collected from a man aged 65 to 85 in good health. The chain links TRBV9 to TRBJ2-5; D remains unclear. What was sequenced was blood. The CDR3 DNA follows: TGTGCCAGCAGCACCTACACTGCTGGGGAGACCCAGTACTTC. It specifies CASSTYTAGETQYF.